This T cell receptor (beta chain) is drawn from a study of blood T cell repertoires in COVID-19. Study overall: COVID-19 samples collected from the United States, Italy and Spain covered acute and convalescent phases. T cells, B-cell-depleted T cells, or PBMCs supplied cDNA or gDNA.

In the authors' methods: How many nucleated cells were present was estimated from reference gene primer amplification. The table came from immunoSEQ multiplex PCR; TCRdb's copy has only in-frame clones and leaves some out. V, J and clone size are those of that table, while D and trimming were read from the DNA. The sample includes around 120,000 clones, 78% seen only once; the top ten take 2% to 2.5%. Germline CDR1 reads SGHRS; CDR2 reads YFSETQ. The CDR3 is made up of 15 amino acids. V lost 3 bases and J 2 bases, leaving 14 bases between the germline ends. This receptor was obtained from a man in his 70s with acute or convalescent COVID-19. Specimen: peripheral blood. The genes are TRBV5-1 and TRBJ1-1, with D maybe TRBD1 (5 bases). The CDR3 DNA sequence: TGCGCCAGCAGCTATTTAGGACATCCTAACACTGAAGCTTTCTTT. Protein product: CASSYLGHPNTEAFF. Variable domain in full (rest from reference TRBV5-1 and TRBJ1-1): KAGVTQTPRYLIKTRGQQVTLSCSPISGHRSVSWYQQTPGQGLQFLFEYFSETQRNKGNFPGRFSGRQFSNSRSEMNVSTLELGDSALYLCASSYLGHPNTEAFFGQGTRLTVV.